The rows below give T cell receptor beta chains drawn from one sample of a study of cytomegalovirus exposure and HLA in healthy donors. Assay used: immunoSEQ multiplex PCR; TCRdb lists only in-frame clones, some missing. The sample has 160,000 or so clones; roughly four fifths are singletons. Material: PBMCs. The receptors originated from a male donor in good health and CMV-seropositive. Both conserved end residues are part of each CDR3. A D gene is named only where the DNA matches it firmly. Size tells how often a clone was seen (once, few, many) or the class of an expanded clone, and some rows leave it out.

CDR3 protein | J gene | D gene | clone size | V gene
CASSSKMNTEAFF | TRBJ1-1 | - | - | TRBV5-5
CASSKRSGHPEKLFF | TRBJ1-4 | - | - | TRBV7-2
CATAGTGWDMNTEAFF | TRBJ1-1 | TRBD1 | - | TRBV7-8
CASSPTGKTQYF | TRBJ2-5 | - | - | TRBV5-1
CASSLGGQGASGYTF | TRBJ1-2 | TRBD1 | - | TRBV5-1
CASRPRSSGGSNEQFF | TRBJ2-1 | TRBD2 | - | TRBV5-1
CAISVNMNTEAFF | TRBJ1-1 | - | - | TRBV10-3
CASSFNQISYGYTF | TRBJ1-2 | - | - | TRBV27
CASSLAIYTDTQYF | TRBJ2-3 | - | once | TRBV7-2
CASSHTRGGRNNEQFF | TRBJ2-1 | TRBD2 | - | TRBV10-1
CASSRQGRDTQYF | TRBJ2-3 | TRBD1 | - | TRBV10-1
CASSLDYAATNEKLFF | TRBJ1-4 | - | - | TRBV27
CATGQGDTEAFF | TRBJ1-1 | TRBD1 | - | TRBV10-3
CASSSGASGIYEQYF | TRBJ2-7 | TRBD2 | - | TRBV18
CAWSRRQGANEQYF | TRBJ2-7 | TRBD1 | - | TRBV30
CASSFGTRNGYTF | TRBJ1-2 | - | - | TRBV28
CAWLNRDIMNTEAFF | TRBJ1-1 | - | - | TRBV30
CASSWDTSNQPQHF | TRBJ1-5 | - | - | TRBV7-9